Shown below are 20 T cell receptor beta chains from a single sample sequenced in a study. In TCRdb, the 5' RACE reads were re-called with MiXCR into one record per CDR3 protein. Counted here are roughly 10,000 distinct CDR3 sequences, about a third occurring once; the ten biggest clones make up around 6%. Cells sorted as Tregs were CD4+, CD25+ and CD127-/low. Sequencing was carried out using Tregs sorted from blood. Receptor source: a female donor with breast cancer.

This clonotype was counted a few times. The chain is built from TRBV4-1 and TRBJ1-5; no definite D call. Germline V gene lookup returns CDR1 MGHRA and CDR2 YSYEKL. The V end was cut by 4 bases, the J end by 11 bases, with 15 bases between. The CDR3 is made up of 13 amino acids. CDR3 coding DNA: TGCGCCAGCAGCCGGACGGCCCGGGAGGCCCAGCATTTT. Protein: CASSRTAREAQHF.

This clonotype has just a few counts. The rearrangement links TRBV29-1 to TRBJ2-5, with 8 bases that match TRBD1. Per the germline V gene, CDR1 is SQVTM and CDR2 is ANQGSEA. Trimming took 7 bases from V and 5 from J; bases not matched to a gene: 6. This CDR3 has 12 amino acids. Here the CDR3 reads CSGTGKAETQYF. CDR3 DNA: TGCAGCGGGACAGGGAAGGCGGAGACCCAGTACTTC.

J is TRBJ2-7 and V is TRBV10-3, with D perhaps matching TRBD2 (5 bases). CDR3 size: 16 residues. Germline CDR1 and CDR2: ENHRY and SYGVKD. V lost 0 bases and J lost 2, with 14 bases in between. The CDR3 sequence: CAISESRLATAYEQYF. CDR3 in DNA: TGTGCCATCAGTGAGTCGCGTCTAGCCACCGCCTACGAGCAGTACTTC.

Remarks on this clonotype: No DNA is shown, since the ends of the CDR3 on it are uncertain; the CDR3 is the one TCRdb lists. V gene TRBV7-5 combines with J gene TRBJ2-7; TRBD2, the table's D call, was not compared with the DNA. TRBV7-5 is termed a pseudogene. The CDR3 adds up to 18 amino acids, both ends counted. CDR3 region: CISVPEAHRRAILLEQYF.

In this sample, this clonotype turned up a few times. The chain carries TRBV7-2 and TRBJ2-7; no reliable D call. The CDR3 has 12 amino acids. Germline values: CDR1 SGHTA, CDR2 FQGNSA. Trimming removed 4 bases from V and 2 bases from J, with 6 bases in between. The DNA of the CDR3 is TGTGCCAGCAGCTCCCGTACCTACGAGCAGTACTTC. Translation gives CASSSRTYEQYF.

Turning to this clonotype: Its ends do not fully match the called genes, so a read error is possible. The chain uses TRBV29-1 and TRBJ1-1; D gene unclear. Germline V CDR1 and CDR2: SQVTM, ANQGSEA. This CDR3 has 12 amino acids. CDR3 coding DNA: TGCAGCGCCAGGACGGTGAACCCTGAAGCTTTCTTT. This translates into CSARTVNPEAFF.

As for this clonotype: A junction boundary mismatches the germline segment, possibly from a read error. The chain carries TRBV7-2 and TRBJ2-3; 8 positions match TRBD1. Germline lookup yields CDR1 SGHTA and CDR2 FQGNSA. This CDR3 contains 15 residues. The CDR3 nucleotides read TGTGCCGGCAGCCCACGGACAGGGTACACAGATACGCAGTATTTT. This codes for CAGSPRTGYTDTQYF.

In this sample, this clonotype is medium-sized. The CDR3 protein is CSAGGGMETQYF. In DNA, the CDR3 is TGCAGTGCTGGAGGGGGGATGGAGACCCAGTACTTC. The rearrangement joins TRBV20-1 to TRBJ2-5, with D perhaps TRBD1 or TRBD2 (6 bases each). V lost 5 bases to trimming and J lost 5 bases, with 12 bases between them. The CDR3 covers 12 residues. Germline loops: CDR1 DFQATT, CDR2 SNEGSKA (reference sequence).

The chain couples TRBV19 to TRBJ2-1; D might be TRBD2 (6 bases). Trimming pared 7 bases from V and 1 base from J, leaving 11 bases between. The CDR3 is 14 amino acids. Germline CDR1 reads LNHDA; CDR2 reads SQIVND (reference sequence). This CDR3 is CASKREQSYNEQFF. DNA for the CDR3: TGTGCCAGTAAACGGGAGCAATCCTACAATGAGCAGTTCTTC.

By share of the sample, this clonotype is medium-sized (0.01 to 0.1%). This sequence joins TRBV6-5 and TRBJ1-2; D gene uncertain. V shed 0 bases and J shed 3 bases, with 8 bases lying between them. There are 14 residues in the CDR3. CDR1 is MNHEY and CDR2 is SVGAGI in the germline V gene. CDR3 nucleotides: TGTGCCAGCAGTTACTCGAGAAGGGACTATGGCTACACCTTC. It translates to CASSYSRRDYGYTF.

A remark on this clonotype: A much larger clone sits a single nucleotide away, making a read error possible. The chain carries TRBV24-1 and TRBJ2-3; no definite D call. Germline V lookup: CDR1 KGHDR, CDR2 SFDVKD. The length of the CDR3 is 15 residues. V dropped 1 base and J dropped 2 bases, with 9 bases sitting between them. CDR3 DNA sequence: TGTGCCACCAGTGATTTAGAGCAGGACACAGATACGCAGTATTTT. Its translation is CATSDLEQDTDTQYF.

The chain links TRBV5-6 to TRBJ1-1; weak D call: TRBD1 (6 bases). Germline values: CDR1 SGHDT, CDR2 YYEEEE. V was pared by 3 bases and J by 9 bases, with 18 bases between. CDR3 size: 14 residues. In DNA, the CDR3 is TGTGCCAGCAGCTCCACGGGGGCCAACAGGAAAGCTTTCTTT. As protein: CASSSTGANRKAFF.

This CDR3 is CASSLSSEETQYF. In DNA form, the CDR3 reads TGTGCCAGCAGCTTAAGTTCTGAAGAGACCCAGTACTTC. The chain employs TRBV7-9 and TRBJ2-5; D gene unclear. The V end lost 2 bases, the J end lost 3 bases, and 7 bases lay between the germline ends. This CDR3 spans 13 amino acids. Per the germline V gene, CDR1 is SEHNR and CDR2 is FQNEAQ (reference sequence).

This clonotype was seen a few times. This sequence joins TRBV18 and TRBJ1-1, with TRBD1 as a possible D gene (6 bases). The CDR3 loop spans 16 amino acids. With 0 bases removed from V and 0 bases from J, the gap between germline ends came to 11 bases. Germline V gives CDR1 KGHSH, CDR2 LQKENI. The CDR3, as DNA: TGTGCCAGCTCACCACCAAAGTGGGGGCTGAACACTGAAGCTTTCTTT. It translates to CASSPPKWGLNTEAFF. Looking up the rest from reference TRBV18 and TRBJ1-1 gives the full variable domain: NAGVMQNPRHLVRRRGQEARLRCSPMKGHSHVYWYRQLPEEGLKFMVYLQKENIIDESGMPKERFSAEFPKEGPSILRIQQVVRGDSAAYFCASSPPKWGLNTEAFFGQGTRLTVV.

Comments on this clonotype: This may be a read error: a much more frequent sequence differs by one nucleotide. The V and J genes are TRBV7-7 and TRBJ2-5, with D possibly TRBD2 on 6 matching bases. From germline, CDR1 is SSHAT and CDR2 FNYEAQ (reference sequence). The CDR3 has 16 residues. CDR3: CASGLDGTLRQETQYF. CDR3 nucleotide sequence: TGTGCTAGCGGCTTAGATGGGACCCTACGTCAAGAGACCCAGTACTTC.

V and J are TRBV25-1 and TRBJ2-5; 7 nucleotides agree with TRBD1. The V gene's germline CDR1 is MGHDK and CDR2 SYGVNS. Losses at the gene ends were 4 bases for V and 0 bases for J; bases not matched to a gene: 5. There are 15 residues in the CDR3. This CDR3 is CASSATGQDQETQYF. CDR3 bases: TGTGCCAGCAGTGCGACAGGACAGGACCAAGAGACCCAGTACTTC.

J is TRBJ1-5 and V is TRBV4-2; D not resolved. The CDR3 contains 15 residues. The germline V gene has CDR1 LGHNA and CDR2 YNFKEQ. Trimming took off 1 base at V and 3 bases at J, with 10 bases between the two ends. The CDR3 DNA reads TGTGCCAGCAGCCAAGCTGACGGATACAATCAGCCCCAGCATTTT. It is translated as CASSQADGYNQPQHF.

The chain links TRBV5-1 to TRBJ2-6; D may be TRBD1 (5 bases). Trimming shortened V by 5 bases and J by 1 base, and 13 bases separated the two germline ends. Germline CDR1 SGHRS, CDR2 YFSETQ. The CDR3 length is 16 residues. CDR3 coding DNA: TGCGCCAGCAGGGTGACAGTGGCTTCTGGGGCCAACGTCCTGACTTTC. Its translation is CASRVTVASGANVLTF.

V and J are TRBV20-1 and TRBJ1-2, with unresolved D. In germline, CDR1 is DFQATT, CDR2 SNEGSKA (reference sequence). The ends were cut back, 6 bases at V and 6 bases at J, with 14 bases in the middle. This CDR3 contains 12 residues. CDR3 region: CSAPDRVHGYTF. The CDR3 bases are TGCAGTGCCCCTGACCGGGTCCATGGCTACACCTTC.

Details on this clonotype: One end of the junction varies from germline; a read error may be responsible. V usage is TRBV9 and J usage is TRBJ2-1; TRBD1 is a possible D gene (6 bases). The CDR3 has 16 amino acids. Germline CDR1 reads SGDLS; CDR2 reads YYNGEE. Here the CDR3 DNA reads TGTGCCAGCAGCGTAGCTCTACAGGGAGTCTACAGTGAGCAGTTCTTC. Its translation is CASSVALQGVYSEQFF.